One and the same sample provided the 22 T cell receptor beta chains below, sequenced in a study of T cell responses to AZD1222 COVID-19 vaccine. Method: immunoSEQ multiplex PCR; TCRdb's copy keeps in-frame clones and lacks some. The sample records 90,000 to 150,000 clones, roughly 89% being singletons. The sequenced sample was peripheral blood, obtained on day 0 of AZD1222 vaccination. These receptors were taken from an adult in good health.

The chain recombines TRBV14 with TRBJ1-4; D is unclear. This CDR3 region has 13 residues. From germline, CDR1 is SGHDN and CDR2 FVKESK. Trimming shortened V by 2 bases and J by 7 bases, and 8 bases separated the two germline ends. In nucleotides, the CDR3 is TGTGCCAGCAGCCAAAATTTTGGTGAAAAACTGTTTTTT. Translation gives CASSQNFGEKLFF.

V gene TRBV25-1 combines with J gene TRBJ1-3, with 7 bases aligning to TRBD1. This CDR3 contains 14 residues. Unmatched junction bases numbered 5, after V lost 5 bases and J lost 4 bases. Germline CDR1 reads MGHDK; CDR2 reads SYGVNS. The CDR3 reads CASSPGTAGNTIYF. Here the CDR3 DNA reads TGTGCCAGCAGTCCCGGGACAGCAGGAAACACCATATATTTT.

This sequence joins TRBV28 and TRBJ1-1; TRBD1 agrees at 7 bases. The trim removed 7 bases at V and 0 bases at J, leaving 8 bases unmatched. The CDR3 is made up of 15 amino acids. Germline loops: CDR1 MDHEN, CDR2 SYDVKM. The CDR3 region is CASTRTGEMNTEAFF. The CDR3 nucleotides are TGTGCCAGCACGCGGACAGGAGAGATGAACACTGAAGCTTTCTTT.

The gene calls are TRBV7-9 and TRBJ1-2; D may be TRBD1 (5 bases). Deletions cut 1 base from V and 4 bases from J, with 13 bases between. CDR1 and CDR2 from the germline V gene are SEHNR and FQNEAQ (reference sequence). The CDR3 spans 15 residues. For the CDR3, the DNA is TGTGCCAGCAGCTTAGTCGGGCAGGGCGGCTATGGCTACACCTTC. The encoded protein is CASSLVGQGGYGYTF.

This chain joins TRBV27 and TRBJ2-5, with a weak D call TRBD2 (5 bases). CDR3 length: 19 residues. Germline assignment: CDR1 MNHEY and CDR2 SMNVEV (reference sequence). V lost 6 bases, J lost 4 bases, and 30 bases lay in between. The CDR3 sequence: CASSPESPRALVVRETQYF. CDR3 nucleotides: TGTGCCAGCAGCCCCGAATCCCCAAGGGCACTAGTAGTCCGAGAGACCCAGTACTTC.

This chain joins TRBV6-6 and TRBJ1-1; D perhaps matches TRBD1 (6 bases). With 5 bases removed from V and 8 bases from J, the gap between germline ends came to 12 bases. CDR3 size: 12 residues. Germline CDR1 reads MNHNY; CDR2 reads SVGAGI (reference sequence). This CDR3 reads CASSTPGAEAFF. CDR3 sequence (DNA): TGTGCCAGCAGTACCCCAGGGGCAGAAGCTTTCTTT.

The chain has TRBV4-1 and TRBJ2-2, with D possibly being TRBD1 (6 bases). Germline lookup yields CDR1 MGHRA and CDR2 YSYEKL. V lost 3 bases and J 1 base, leaving 12 bases between the germline ends. The CDR3 spans 16 residues. The CDR3, as DNA: TGCGCCAGCAGCCAGCCGACAGGAAGGAACACCGGGGAGCTGTTTTTT. Protein sequence: CASSQPTGRNTGELFF.

The V call is TRBV19, the J call TRBJ1-2; possible D gene TRBD1, 6 bases. The CDR3 extends over 16 amino acids. Germline V gene sequence: CDR1 LNHDA, CDR2 SQIVND (reference sequence). V lost 5 bases and J 4 bases, leaving 20 bases between the germline ends. CDR3 nucleotide sequence: TGTGCCAGTAGTGCCCCCCCCCGTACAGGGTCCTATGGCTACACCTTC. Its translation is CASSAPPRTGSYGYTF. Together with reference TRBV19 and TRBJ1-2, the CDR3 gives the full variable domain: DGGITQSPKYLFRKEGQNVTLSCEQNLNHDAMYWYRQDPGQGLRLIYYSQIVNDFQKGDIAEGYSVSREKKESFPLTVTSAQKNPTAFYLCASSAPPRTGSYGYTFGSGTRLTVV.

This clone was observed once. V is TRBV5-1 and J is TRBJ2-1, with 7 bases identical to TRBD1. Germline CDR1 reads SGHRS; CDR2 reads YFSETQ. This CDR3 contains 15 residues. V was pared by 6 bases and J by 3 bases, with 9 bases of the junction left unmatched. The CDR3: CASNSDRAHYNEQFF. CDR3 DNA: TGCGCCAGCAATTCTGACAGGGCGCACTACAATGAGCAGTTCTTC. The whole variable domain, filled in from reference TRBV5-1 and TRBJ2-1, reads KAGVTQTPRYLIKTRGQQVTLSCSPISGHRSVSWYQQTPGQGLQFLFEYFSETQRNKGNFPGRFSGRQFSNSRSEMNVSTLELGDSALYLCASNSDRAHYNEQFFGPGTRLTVL.

The chain employs TRBV2 and TRBJ2-4, with D possibly matching TRBD2 (6 bases). Trimming stripped 6 bases from V and 0 bases from J, with 12 bases between. Per germline, CDR1 SNHLY and CDR2 FYNNEI. This CDR3 contains 15 residues. The CDR3 nucleotides are TGTGCCAGCAGCGCCCGGGAGCTAGCCAAAAACATTCAGTACTTC. Translated, it gives CASSARELAKNIQYF.

This clone was counted ten times or more. This chain uses TRBV29-1 with TRBJ2-1; 9 bases are a match to TRBD2. The V segment lost 6 bases and the J segment 7 bases; nucleotides outside the gene matches: 7. Germline V gene sequence: CDR1 SQVTM, CDR2 ANQGSEA. The CDR3 covers 13 residues. The CDR3 is CSVVLAGINEQFF. DNA for the CDR3: TGCAGCGTGGTACTAGCGGGCATAAATGAGCAGTTCTTC.

The chain is built from TRBV28 and TRBJ1-6; 8 positions agree with TRBD1. The CDR3 length is 16 residues. V lost 6 bases to trimming and J lost 8 bases; unmatched junction nucleotides: 12. Per germline, CDR1 MDHEN and CDR2 SYDVKM. For the CDR3, the DNA is TGTGCCAGCAGAGAGAACAGGGGGGGATTCGATTCACCCCTCCACTTT. Translating it yields CASRENRGGFDSPLHF.

J is TRBJ2-3 and V is TRBV15; a possible D gene is TRBD2 (7 bases). The CDR3 consists of 15 residues. CDR1 LNHNV and CDR2 YYDKDF come from the germline V gene (reference sequence). The V and J ends lost 3 bases and 5 bases respectively, with 15 bases between them. The CDR3 DNA reads TGTGCCACCAGCAGGGGGGCGGGGGTGAGAGATACGCAGTATTTT. Residues: CATSRGAGVRDTQYF.

This clone was detected only once. The chain combines TRBV28 with TRBJ1-4, with a weak D call TRBD1 (6 bases). Germline V gene sequence: CDR1 MDHEN, CDR2 SYDVKM. This CDR3 is 15 amino acids long. V gave up 4 bases and J gave up 0 bases, with 9 bases separating them. This CDR3 is CASSSHRATNEKLFF. Here the CDR3 DNA reads TGTGCCAGCAGTTCCCACAGGGCAACTAATGAAAAACTGTTTTTT.

This clone has just one count. This chain uses TRBV4-1 with TRBJ1-1, with a tentative D call TRBD1 (6 bases). The CDR3 totals 16 residues. Trimming shortened V by 0 bases and J by 0 bases, and 11 bases separated the two germline ends. CDR1 MGHRA and CDR2 YSYEKL come from the germline V gene. The CDR3 protein is CASSQDSNRVNTEAFF. The DNA for the CDR3 is TGCGCCAGCAGCCAAGATAGTAACAGGGTGAACACTGAAGCTTTCTTT.

V is TRBV9 and J is TRBJ2-3; possibly TRBD2 for D (6 bases). The CDR3 is 16 amino acids. From germline, CDR1 is SGDLS and CDR2 YYNGEE. Trimming took 3 bases from V and 2 from J, leaving 16 bases between them. Here the CDR3 reads CASSARLVGVTDTQYF. The CDR3 nucleotides are TGTGCCAGCAGCGCACGACTAGTGGGAGTCACAGATACGCAGTATTTT.

The chain uses TRBV7-9 and TRBJ1-2; no clear D. The CDR3 extends over 9 amino acids. V lost 1 base, J lost 13 bases, and 4 bases lay in between. Germline V gene lookup returns CDR1 SEHNR and CDR2 FQNEAQ (reference sequence). The CDR3 sequence is CASSLGGTF. For the CDR3, the DNA is TGTGCCAGCAGCTTAGGGGGCACCTTC.

The V and J genes are TRBV7-9 and TRBJ1-5; no firm D call. The germline V gene encodes CDR1 SEHNR and CDR2 FQNEAQ (reference sequence). The ends were cut back, 2 bases at V and 6 bases at J, with 8 bases in the middle. The CDR3 consists of 13 residues. In DNA, the CDR3 is TGTGCCAGCAGCTTATTCCCAGGTCAGCCCCAGCATTTT. It yields the protein CASSLFPGQPQHF.

This chain joins TRBV28 and TRBJ2-1, with TRBD2 matching 7 bases. The CDR3 is 19 residues long. V lost 2 bases and J lost 7; bases outside the gene matches: 20. The germline V gene encodes CDR1 MDHEN and CDR2 SYDVKM. CDR3 sequence (DNA): TGTGCCAGCAGTTTAGTACTAGCGCCGGAGAAGTTCGGGATTAATGAGCAGTTCTTC. Translating gives CASSLVLAPEKFGINEQFF.

The table lists this clone with a few counts. This chain connects TRBV29-1 to TRBJ1-6; D possibly corresponds to TRBD1 (5 bases). The CDR3 sequence is 13 residues long. V was pared by 6 bases and J by 4 bases, with 10 bases between. Germline CDR1 is SQVTM and CDR2 is ANQGSEA. The CDR3 coding sequence is TGCAGCGTCAGACAGAGTTATAATTCACCCCTCCACTTT. This sequence encodes CSVRQSYNSPLHF.

The rearrangement joins TRBV6-2 or TRBV6-3 to TRBJ1-2; unclear D gene. The V gene's germline CDR1 is MNHEY and CDR2 SVGEGT. The V gene lost 6 bases and the J gene lost 8 bases, with 13 bases spanning the gap. There are 12 residues in the CDR3. CDR3 coding DNA: TGTGCCAGCAGCCGACCGGGATCCGGCTACACCTTC. Protein sequence: CASSRPGSGYTF.

The sample holds one count of this clone. CDR3 bases: TGCGCCAGCAGCCAAGTCGGACAGGACACTGAAGCTTTCTTT. This encodes CASSQVGQDTEAFF. The chain joins TRBV4-1 to TRBJ1-1, with TRBD1 identical over 7 bases. Per the germline V gene, CDR1 is MGHRA and CDR2 is YSYEKL. The ends lost 1 base at V and 3 bases at J; junction bases unmatched: 2. The CDR3 totals 14 residues.